This TCR beta chain was observed in a study of blood T cell repertoires in COVID-19. Study in general: The origin of the acute and convalescent COVID-19 samples was the United States, Italy and Spain.

In the original analysis: Cell counts per sample came from amplifying reference gene primers. Profiled with immunoSEQ multiplex PCR; TCRdb holds only in-frame clones, not every one. Clonal size and the V and J genes are those of that table, whereas D and trimming came from the DNA. This table holds 650,000 to 800,000 clones, 85% to 90% found once. Germline assignment: CDR1 SEHNR and CDR2 FQNEAQ (reference sequence). This CDR3 region has 13 residues. V trimming: 3 bases; J trimming: 15 bases; junction bases outside the gene matches: 8. The chain uses TRBV7-9 and TRBJ2-1; TRBD1 matches 10 bases. The sample consisted of peripheral blood. This TCR was recovered from a woman aged 18-29 years with acute or convalescent COVID-19. CDR3 residues: CASSFGQGEFRFF. The CDR3 DNA is TGTGCCAGCAGCTTTGGACAGGGGGAATTTCGGTTCTTC.